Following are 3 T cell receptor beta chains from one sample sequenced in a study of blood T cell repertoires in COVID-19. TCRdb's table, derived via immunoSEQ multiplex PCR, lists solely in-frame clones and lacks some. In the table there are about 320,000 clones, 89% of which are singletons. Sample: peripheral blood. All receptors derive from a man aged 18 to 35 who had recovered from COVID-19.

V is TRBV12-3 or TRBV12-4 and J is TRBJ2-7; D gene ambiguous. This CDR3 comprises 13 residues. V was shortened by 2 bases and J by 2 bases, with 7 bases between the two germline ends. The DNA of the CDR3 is TGTGCCAGCAGTTTAACAGAAACCTACGAGCAGTACTTC. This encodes CASSLTETYEQYF.

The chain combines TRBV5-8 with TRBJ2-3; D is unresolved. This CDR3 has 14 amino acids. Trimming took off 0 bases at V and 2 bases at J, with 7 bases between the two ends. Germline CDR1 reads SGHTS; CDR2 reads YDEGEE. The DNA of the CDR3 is TGTGCCAGCAGCTTGGGGCAGAACACAGATACGCAGTATTTT. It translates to CASSLGQNTDTQYF.

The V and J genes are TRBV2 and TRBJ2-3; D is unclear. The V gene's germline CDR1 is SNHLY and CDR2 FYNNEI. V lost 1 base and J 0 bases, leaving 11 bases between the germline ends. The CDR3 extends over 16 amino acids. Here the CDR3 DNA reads TGTGCCAGCAGTGAAGGGGCTCGCTCTAGCACAGATACGCAGTATTTT. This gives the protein CASSEGARSSTDTQYF.